This T cell receptor beta chain was captured by sequencing in a study of blood T cells in healthy people across ages. Next came a second PCR, run for roughly 7 to 12 cycles, which used a sample-barcoded 5' primer along with a J-beta primer mix. TCRdb re-analysed the 5' RACE reads in MiXCR, keeping a single row per CDR3 protein. Of a few hundred thousand distinct CDR3 sequences listed, approximately 30% were seen once; the top ten hold approximately 18%. Trimming left V 0 bases short and J 5 bases short, with 20 bases between. The germline gives CDR1 MNHEY, CDR2 SVGEGT. This CDR3 region has 17 residues.

The TCR originated in a woman in her 70s in good health. Sequenced material: blood. V and J are TRBV6-2 or TRBV6-3 and TRBJ2-7; weak D call: TRBD1 (7 bases). CDR3 DNA: TGTGCCAGCAGTTACTCGACAGGGTCGGGAGTAGATGACGAGCAGTACTTC. It specifies CASSYSTGSGVDDEQYF.